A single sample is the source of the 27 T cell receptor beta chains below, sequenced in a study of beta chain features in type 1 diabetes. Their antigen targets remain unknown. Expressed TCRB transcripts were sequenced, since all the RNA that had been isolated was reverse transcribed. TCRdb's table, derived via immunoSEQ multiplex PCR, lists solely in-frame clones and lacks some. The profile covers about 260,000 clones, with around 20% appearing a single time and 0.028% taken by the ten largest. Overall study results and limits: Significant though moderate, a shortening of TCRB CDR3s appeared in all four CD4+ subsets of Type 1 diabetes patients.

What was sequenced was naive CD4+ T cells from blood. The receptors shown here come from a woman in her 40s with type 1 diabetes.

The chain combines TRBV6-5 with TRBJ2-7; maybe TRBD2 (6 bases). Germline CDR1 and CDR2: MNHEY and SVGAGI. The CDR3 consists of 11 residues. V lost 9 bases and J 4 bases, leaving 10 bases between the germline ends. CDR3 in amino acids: CASRDSYEQYF. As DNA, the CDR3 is TGTGCCAGTCGGGACTCTTACGAGCAGTACTTC.

CDR3: CASSLRADMNTEAFF. CDR3 nucleotides: TGTGCCAGCAGCTTAAGGGCAGACATGAACACTGAAGCTTTCTTT. The rearrangement joins TRBV7-3 to TRBJ1-1, with D unclear. The CDR3 totals 15 residues. Germline V gives CDR1 SGHTA, CDR2 FQGTGA. V lost 1 base and J lost 0, with 9 bases in between.

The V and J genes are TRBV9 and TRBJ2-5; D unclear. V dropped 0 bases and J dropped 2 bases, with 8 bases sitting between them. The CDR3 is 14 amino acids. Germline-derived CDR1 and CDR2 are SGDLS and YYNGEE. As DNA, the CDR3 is TGTGCCAGCAGCGTAGGTACATTTCAAGAGACCCAGTACTTC. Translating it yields CASSVGTFQETQYF. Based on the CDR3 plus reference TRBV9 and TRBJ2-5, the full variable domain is DSGVTQTPKHLITATGQRVTLRCSPRSGDLSVYWYQQSLDQGLQFLIQYYNGEERAKGNILERFSAQQFPDLHSELNLSSLELGDSALYFCASSVGTFQETQYFGPGTRLLVL.

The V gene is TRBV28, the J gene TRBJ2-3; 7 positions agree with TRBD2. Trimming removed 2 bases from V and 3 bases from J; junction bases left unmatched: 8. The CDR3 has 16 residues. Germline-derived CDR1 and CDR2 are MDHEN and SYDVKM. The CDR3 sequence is CASSLDGEGPTDTQYF. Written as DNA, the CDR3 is TGTGCCAGCAGTTTAGACGGGGAGGGCCCGACAGATACGCAGTATTTT. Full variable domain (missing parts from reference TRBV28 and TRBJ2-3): DVKVTQSSRYLVKRTGEKVFLECVQDMDHENMFWYRQDPGLGLRLIYFSYDVKMKEKGDIPEGYSVSREKKERFSLILESASTNQTSMYLCASSLDGEGPTDTQYFGPGTRLTVL.

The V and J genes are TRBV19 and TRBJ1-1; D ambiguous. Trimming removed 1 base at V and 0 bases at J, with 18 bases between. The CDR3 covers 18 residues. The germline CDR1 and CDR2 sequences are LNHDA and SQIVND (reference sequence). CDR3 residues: CASSIGSQSGSMNTEAFF. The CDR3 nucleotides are TGTGCCAGTAGTATAGGGAGTCAGAGCGGGTCGATGAACACTGAAGCTTTCTTT.

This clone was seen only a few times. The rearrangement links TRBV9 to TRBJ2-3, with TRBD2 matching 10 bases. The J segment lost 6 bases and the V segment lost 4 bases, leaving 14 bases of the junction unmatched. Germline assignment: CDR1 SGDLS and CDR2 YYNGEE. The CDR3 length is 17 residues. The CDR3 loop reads CASSPRGSSGSPDTQYF. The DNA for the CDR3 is TGTGCCAGCAGCCCTAGGGGGTCTAGCGGGAGCCCGGATACGCAGTATTTT.

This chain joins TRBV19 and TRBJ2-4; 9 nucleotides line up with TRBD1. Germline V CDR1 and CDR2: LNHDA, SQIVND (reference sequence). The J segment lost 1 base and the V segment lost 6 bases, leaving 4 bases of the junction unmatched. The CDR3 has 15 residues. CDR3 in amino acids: CASRTGGIAKNIQYF. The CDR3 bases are TGTGCCAGTAGGACAGGGGGGATCGCCAAAAACATTCAGTACTTC.

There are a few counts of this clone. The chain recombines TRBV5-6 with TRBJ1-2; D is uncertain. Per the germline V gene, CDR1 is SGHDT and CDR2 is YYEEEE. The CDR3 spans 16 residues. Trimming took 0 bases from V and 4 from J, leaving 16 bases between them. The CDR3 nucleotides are TGTGCCAGCAGCTTGGCCCCCGTGGATGGAGGCTATGGCTACACCTTC. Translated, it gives CASSLAPVDGGYGYTF. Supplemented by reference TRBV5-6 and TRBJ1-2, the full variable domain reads DAGVTQSPTHLIKTRGQQVTLRCSPKSGHDTVSWYQQALGQGPQFIFQYYEEEERQRGNFPDRFSGHQFPNYSSELNVNALLLGDSALYLCASSLAPVDGGYGYTFGSGTRLTVV.

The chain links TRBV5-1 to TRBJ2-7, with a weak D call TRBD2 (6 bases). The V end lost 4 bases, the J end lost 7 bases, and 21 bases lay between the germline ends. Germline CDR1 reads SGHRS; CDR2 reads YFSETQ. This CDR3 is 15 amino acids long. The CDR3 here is CASSVSGDPEGEQYF. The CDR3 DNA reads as TGCGCCAGCAGCGTTTCGGGAGACCCGGAAGGTGAGCAGTACTTC.

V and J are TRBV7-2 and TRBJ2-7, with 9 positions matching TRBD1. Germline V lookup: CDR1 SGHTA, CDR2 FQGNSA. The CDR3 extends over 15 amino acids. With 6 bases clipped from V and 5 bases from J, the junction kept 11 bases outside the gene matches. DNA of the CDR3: TGTGCCAGCAGTTCCAAGGGGACAGGGATGAACGAGCAGTACTTC. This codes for CASSSKGTGMNEQYF.

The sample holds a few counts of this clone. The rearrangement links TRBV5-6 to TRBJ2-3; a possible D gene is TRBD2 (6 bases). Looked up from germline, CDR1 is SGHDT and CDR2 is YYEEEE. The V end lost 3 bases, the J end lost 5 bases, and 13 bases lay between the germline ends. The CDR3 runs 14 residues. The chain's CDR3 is CASSSTTSRDTQYF. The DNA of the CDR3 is TGTGCCAGCAGCTCCACGACTAGTAGAGATACGCAGTATTTT.

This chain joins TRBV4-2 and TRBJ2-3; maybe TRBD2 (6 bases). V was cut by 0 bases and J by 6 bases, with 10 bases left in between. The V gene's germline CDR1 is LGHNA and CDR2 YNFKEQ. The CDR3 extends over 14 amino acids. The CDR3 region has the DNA TGTGCCAGCAGCCAAGAGGACCGGGGGGATACGCAGTATTTT. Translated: CASSQEDRGDTQYF.

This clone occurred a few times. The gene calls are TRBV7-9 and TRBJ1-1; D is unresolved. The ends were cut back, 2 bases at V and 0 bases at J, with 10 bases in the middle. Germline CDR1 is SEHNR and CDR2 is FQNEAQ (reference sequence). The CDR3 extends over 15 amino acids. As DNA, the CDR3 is TGTGCCAGCAGCTTACTAACAGAGATGAACACTGAAGCTTTCTTT. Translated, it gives CASSLLTEMNTEAFF. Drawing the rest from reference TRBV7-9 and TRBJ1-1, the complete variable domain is DTGVSQNPRHKITKRGQNVTFRCDPISEHNRLYWYRQTLGQGPEFLTYFQNEAQLEKSRLLSDRFSAERPKGSFSTLEIQRTEQGDSAMYLCASSLLTEMNTEAFFGQGTRLTVV.

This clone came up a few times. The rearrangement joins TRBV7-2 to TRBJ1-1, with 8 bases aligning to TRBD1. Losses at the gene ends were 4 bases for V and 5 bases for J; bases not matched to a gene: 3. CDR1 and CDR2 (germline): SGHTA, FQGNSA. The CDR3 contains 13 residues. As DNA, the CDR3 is TGTGCCAGCAGCTCACAGGGGGGGACTGAAGCTTTCTTT. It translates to CASSSQGGTEAFF.

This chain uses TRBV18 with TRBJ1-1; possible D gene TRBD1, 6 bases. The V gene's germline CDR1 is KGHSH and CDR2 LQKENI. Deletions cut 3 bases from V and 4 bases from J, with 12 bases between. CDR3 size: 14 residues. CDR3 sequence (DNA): TGTGCCAGCTCACCGGGGGCTAGTGGCACTGAAGCTTTCTTT. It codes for CASSPGASGTEAFF.

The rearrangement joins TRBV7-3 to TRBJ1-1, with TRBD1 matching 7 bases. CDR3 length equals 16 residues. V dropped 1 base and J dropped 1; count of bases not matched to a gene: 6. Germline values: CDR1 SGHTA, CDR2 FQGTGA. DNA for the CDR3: TGTGCCAGCAGCTTAATGCACGGGACAGAGAACACTGAAGCTTTCTTT. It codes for CASSLMHGTENTEAFF. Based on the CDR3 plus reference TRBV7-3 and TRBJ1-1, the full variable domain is GAGVSQTPSNKVTEKGKYVELRCDPISGHTALYWYRQSLGQGPEFLIYFQGTGAADDSGLPNDRFFAVRPEGSVSTLKIQRTERGDSAVYLCASSLMHGTENTEAFFGQGTRLTVV.

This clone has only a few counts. The chain's CDR3 is CASSFRVDEQYF. The CDR3 bases are TGTGCCAGCAGCTTTCGCGTCGACGAGCAGTACTTC. This chain connects TRBV5-6 to TRBJ2-7; D is uncertain. The length of the CDR3 is 12 residues. V dropped 2 bases and J dropped 5 bases, with 8 bases sitting between them. Germline CDR1 SGHDT, CDR2 YYEEEE. The complete variable domain, with remaining parts taken from reference TRBV5-6 and TRBJ2-7, reads DAGVTQSPTHLIKTRGQQVTLRCSPKSGHDTVSWYQQALGQGPQFIFQYYEEEERQRGNFPDRFSGHQFPNYSSELNVNALLLGDSALYLCASSFRVDEQYFGPGTRLTVT.

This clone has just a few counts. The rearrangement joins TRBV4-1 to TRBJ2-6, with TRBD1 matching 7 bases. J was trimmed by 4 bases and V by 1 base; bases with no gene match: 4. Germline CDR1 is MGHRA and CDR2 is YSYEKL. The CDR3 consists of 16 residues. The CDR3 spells CASSQAGTAGANVLTF. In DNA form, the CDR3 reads TGCGCCAGCAGCCAAGCCGGGACAGCCGGGGCCAACGTCCTGACTTTC.

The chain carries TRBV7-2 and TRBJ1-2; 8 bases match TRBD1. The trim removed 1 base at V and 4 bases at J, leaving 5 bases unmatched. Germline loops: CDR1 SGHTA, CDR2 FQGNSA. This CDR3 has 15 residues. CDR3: CASSLDSTGGYGYTF. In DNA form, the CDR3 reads TGTGCCAGCAGCTTAGACTCCACAGGGGGCTATGGCTACACCTTC.

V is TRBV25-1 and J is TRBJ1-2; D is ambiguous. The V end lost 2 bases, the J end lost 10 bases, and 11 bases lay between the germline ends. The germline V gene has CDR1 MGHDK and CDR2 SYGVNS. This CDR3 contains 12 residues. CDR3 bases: TGTGCCAGCAGTGAAGAGGGCAGCTCCTACACCTTC. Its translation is CASSEEGSSYTF.

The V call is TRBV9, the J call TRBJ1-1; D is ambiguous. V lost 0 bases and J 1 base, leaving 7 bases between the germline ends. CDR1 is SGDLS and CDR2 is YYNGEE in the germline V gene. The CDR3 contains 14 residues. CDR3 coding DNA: TGTGCCAGCAGCGTAGCTCACGGGAACACTGAAGCTTTCTTT. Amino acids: CASSVAHGNTEAFF.

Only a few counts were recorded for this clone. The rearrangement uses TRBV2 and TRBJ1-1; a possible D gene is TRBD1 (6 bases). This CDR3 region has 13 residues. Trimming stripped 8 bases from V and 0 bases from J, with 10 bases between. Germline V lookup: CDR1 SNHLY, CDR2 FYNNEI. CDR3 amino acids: CASSGTLNTEAFF. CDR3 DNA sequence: TGTGCCAGCTCCGGGACATTGAACACTGAAGCTTTCTTT.

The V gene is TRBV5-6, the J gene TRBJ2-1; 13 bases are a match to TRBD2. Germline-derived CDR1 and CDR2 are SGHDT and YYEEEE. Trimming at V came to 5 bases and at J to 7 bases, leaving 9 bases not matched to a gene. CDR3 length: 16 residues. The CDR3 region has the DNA TGTGCCAGCAGAGCGGGACTAGCGGGGAGAGGGAATGAGCAGTTCTTC. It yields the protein CASRAGLAGRGNEQFF. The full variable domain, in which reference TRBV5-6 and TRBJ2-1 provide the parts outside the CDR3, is DAGVTQSPTHLIKTRGQQVTLRCSPKSGHDTVSWYQQALGQGPQFIFQYYEEEERQRGNFPDRFSGHQFPNYSSELNVNALLLGDSALYLCASRAGLAGRGNEQFFGPGTRLTVL.

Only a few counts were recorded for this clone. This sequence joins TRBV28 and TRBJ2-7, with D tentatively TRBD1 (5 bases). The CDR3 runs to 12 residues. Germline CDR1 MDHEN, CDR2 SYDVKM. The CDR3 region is CGSWAREYEQYF. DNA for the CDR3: TGTGGGTCTTGGGCCAGGGAATACGAGCAGTACTTC.

This CDR3 is CSGTGNTEAFF. The CDR3 DNA reads TGCAGCGGGACAGGAAACACTGAAGCTTTCTTT. The chain uses TRBV29-1 and TRBJ1-1, with TRBD1 identical over 7 bases. This CDR3 region has 11 residues. In germline, CDR1 is SQVTM, CDR2 ANQGSEA. The junction had 1 base not matched to a gene; V was cut back by 7 bases and J by 2 bases.

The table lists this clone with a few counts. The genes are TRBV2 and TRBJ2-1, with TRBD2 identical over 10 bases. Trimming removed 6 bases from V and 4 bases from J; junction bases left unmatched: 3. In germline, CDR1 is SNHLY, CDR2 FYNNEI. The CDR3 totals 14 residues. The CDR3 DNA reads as TGTGCCAGCAGGACTAGCGGGTTTTACAATGAGCAGTTCTTC. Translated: CASRTSGFYNEQFF.

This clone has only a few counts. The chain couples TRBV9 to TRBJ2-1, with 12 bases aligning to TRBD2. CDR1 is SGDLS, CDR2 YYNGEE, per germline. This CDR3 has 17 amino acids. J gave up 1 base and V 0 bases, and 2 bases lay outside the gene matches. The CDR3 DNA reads TGTGCCAGCAGCGTAGAACTAGCGGGAGGTTCCTACAATGAGCAGTTCTTC. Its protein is CASSVELAGGSYNEQFF. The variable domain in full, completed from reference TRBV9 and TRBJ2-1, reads DSGVTQTPKHLITATGQRVTLRCSPRSGDLSVYWYQQSLDQGLQFLIQYYNGEERAKGNILERFSAQQFPDLHSELNLSSLELGDSALYFCASSVELAGGSYNEQFFGPGTRLTVL.